The sequence of this TCR beta chain was determined in a study of T cells expressing NK-cell markers. Looking at the study overall: HCMV seropositivity marked seven of the eight sequenced donors; one was seronegative. Notes on the study in general: Top CD8+ clonotypes included the dominant CD3+CD56+NKG2C+ clonotypes in roughly 6 donors.

This CDR3 is 15 amino acids long. Germline CDR1 is SGHTA and CDR2 is FQGNSA. The authors made TCR beta cDNA libraries by 5'RACE template switching. This switching added a universal primer site and UMIs. No DNA is given; TCRdb re-called the 5' RACE reads and lists each CDR3 protein once. This table holds around 470,000 distinct CDR3 sequences. A note on this clonotype: Its specificity is not known.

The V call is TRBV7-2, the J call TRBJ2-1; as DNA is missing, the TRBD1 call by TCRdb cannot be tested. Source material: blood T cells: a sorted CD56 or NKG2C T cell subset, CD4+ or CD8+ T cells, or bulk PBMC T cells (not recorded which). The receptor comes from a woman between 45 and 65 years old in good health. The chain's CDR3 is CARALGGSYYNEQFF.